The entry below gives a single T cell receptor (beta chain) sequence along with its context. This CDR3 is built from 14 residues. Per the germline V gene, CDR1 is SEHNR and CDR2 is FQNEAQ (reference sequence). V lost 5 bases and J 5 bases, leaving 15 bases between the germline ends. The sample originates from a study of immune evolution from preneoplasia to lung adenocarcinoma. Sequenced by immunoSEQ multiplex PCR; TCRdb stores in-frame clones only, minus some. The repertoire holds about 7,000 clones, with roughly three quarters as singletons. The receptor was derived from a person between 65 and 79 years old with lung adenocarcinoma. The V and J genes are TRBV7-9 and TRBJ1-1; unclear D gene. Sequencing was performed on FFPE adjacent normal lung tissue. Here the CDR3 DNA reads TGTGCCAGCAGCCCCGTAGAGGGTGTAACTGAAGCTTTCTTT. Its translation: CASSPVEGVTEAFF.